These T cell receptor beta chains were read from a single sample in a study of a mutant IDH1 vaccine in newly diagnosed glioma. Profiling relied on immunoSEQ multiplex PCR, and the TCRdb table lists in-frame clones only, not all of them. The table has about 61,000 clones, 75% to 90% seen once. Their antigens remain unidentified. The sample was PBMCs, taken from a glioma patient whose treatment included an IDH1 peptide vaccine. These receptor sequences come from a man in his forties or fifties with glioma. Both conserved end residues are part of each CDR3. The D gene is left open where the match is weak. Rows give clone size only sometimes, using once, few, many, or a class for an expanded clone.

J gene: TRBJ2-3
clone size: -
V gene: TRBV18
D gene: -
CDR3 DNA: TGTGCCAGCTCACCAAGAGGGGTAGTAACAGATACGCAGTATTTT
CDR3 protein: CASSPRGVVTDTQYF

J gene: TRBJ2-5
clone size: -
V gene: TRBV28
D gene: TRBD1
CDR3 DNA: TGTGCCAGCAGCCACCGTAGGCAGGGGGAAGAGACCCAGTACTTC
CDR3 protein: CASSHRRQGEETQYF

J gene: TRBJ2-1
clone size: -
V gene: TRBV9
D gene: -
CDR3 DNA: TGTGCCAGCAGCTCTGCTCCGGCCAAGAGGAATGAGCAGTTCTTC
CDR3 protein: CASSSAPAKRNEQFF

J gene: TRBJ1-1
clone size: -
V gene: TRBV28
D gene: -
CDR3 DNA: TGTGCCAGCAGTTTTGGGCCTAACACTGAAGCTTTCTTT
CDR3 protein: CASSFGPNTEAFF

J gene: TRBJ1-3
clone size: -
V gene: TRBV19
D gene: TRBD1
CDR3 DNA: TGTGCCAGTAGTTTTTTCGCCCGGACGACAGGGAGACCTGGAAACACCATATATTTT
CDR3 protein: CASSFFARTTGRPGNTIYF

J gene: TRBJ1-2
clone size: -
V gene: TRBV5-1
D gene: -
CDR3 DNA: TGCGCCAGCAGCCCAATCGATAATGGGGCTAAAGTTGACTACACCTTC
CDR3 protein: CASSPIDNGAKVDYTF

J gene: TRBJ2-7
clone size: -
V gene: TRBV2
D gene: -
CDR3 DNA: TGTGCCAGCAGTTTAACAGCCTACGAGCAGTACTTC
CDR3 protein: CASSLTAYEQYF

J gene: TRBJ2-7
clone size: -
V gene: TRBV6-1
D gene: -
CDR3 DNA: TGTGCCAGCAGAGAGAAGGGGAGCTCCTACGAGCAGTACTTC
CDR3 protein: CASREKGSSYEQYF

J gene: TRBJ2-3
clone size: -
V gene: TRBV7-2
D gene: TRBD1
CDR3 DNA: TGTGCCAGCAGTTTGTTCGACAGGGAGACAGATACGCAGTATTTT
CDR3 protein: CASSLFDRETDTQYF

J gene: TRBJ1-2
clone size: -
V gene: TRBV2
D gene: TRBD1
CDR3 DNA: TGTGCCATAAGACAGGGGATTGGGTATGGCTACACCTTC
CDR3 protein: CAIRQGIGYGYTF

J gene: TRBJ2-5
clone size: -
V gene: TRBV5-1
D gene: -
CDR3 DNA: TGCGCCAGCAGCTTGTATGGACAGCAAGAGACCCAGTACTTC
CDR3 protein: CASSLYGQQETQYF

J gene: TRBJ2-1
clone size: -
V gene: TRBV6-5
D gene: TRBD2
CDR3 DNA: TGTGCCAGCAGTTACGACGCGGGAGGGCCGGGTGAGCAGTTCTTC
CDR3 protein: CASSYDAGGPGEQFF

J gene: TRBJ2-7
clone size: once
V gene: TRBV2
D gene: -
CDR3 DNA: TGTGCCAGCAGCTTGGTTCAGCAGAGGGAGCAGTACTTC
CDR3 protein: CASSLVQQREQYF

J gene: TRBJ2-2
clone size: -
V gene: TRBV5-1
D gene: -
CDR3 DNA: TGCGCCAGCAGCCCCGGACAAGGGGAGCTGTTTTTT
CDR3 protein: CASSPGQGELFF

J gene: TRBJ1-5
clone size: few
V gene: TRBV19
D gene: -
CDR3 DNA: TGTGCCAGCGGAATTACAGGATCGAGAGGCAATCAGCCCCAGCATTTT
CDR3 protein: CASGITGSRGNQPQHF

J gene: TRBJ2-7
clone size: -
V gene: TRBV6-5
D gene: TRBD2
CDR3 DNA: TGTGCCAGCAGTTACTCCGGGACTAGCTCCTACGAGCAGTACTTC
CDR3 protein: CASSYSGTSSYEQYF

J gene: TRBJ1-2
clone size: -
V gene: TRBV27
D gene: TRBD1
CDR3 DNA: TGTGCCAGCAGTTCCGTCTCGGGACAGGGGGTTTCCTATGGCTACACCTTC
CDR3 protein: CASSSVSGQGVSYGYTF

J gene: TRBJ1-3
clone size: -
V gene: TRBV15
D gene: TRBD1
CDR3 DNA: TGTGCCACCAGCAGAGGGGGACAGGGGATGATTGGTGGAAACACCATATATTTT
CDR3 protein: CATSRGGQGMIGGNTIYF

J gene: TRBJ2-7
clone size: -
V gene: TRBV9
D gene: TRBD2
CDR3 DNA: TGTGCCAGCAGCGTAGTTGGGACGGGACTAGCGGGGATAAACGACGAGCAGTACTTC
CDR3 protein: CASSVVGTGLAGINDEQYF

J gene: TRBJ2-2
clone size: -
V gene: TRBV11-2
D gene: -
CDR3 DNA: TGTGCCAGCAGCTTCAGCACCGGGGAGCTGTTTTTT
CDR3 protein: CASSFSTGELFF

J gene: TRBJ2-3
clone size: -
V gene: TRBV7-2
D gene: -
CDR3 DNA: TGTGCCAGCTCCGGGACACGGGGCACAGATACGCAGTATTTT
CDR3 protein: CASSGTRGTDTQYF

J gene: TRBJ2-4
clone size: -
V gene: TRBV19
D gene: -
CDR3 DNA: TGTGCCAGTAGTTTTCCGGGGGCAAACATTCAGTACTTC
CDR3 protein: CASSFPGANIQYF

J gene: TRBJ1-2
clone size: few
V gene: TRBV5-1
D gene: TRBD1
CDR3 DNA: TGCGCCAGCAGCGCGGGGGCAGGGACAGGGGATGGCTACACCTTC
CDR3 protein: CASSAGAGTGDGYTF

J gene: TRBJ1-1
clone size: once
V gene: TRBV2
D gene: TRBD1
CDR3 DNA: TGTGCCAGCAAGGGACAGGGGGGGACTGAAGCTTTCTTT
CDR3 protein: CASKGQGGTEAFF

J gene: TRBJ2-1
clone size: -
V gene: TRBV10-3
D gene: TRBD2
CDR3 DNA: TGTGCCATCAGGGGCGGGGGGGCCTTGAATGAGCAGTTCTTC
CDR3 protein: CAIRGGGALNEQFF

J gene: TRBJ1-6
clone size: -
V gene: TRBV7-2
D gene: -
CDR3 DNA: TGTGCCAGCAGAAGAATCGGGGGGACCAATTCACCCCTCCACTTT
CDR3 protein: CASRRIGGTNSPLHF

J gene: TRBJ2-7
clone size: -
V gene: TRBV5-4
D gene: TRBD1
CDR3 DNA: TGTGCCAGCAGGGGACAGGGCCACGAGCAGTACTTC
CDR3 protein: CASRGQGHEQYF

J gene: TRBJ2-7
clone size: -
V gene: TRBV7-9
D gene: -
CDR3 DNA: TGTGCCAGCAGCGTAACAGGGTCCCTTGGGGAGCAGTACTTC
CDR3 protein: CASSVTGSLGEQYF

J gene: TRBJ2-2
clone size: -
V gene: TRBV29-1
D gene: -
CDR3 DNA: TGCAGCGTTAGGCAGAGTACCGGGGAGCTGTTTTTT
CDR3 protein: CSVRQSTGELFF

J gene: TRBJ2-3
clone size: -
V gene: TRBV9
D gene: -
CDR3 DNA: TGTGCCAGCAGCGGAGGGGGGGCGACAATCACAGATACGCAGTATTTT
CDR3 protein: CASSGGGATITDTQYF

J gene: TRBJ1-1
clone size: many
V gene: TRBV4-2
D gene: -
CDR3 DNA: TGTGCCAGCAGCCCCATAGGGGCAGGGAACACTGAAGCTTTCTTT
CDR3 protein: CASSPIGAGNTEAFF

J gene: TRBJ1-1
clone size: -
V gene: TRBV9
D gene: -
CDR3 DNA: TGTGCCAGCAGCGTAGGTCCGGAGAACACTGAAGCTTTCTTT
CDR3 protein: CASSVGPENTEAFF

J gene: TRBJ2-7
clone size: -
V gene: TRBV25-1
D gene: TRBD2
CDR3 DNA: TGTGCCAGCAGGGAGGGAGGGTCTCGAGAGCAGTACTTC
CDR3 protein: CASREGGSREQYF

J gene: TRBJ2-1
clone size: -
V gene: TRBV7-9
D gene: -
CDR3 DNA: TGTGCCAGCAGCCTCCCCGTTGGTTCCTACAATGAGCAGTTCTTC
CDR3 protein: CASSLPVGSYNEQFF

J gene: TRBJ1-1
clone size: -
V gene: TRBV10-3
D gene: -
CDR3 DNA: TGTGCCATCAGTGCCCCTGGGCTGGGGATCACTGAAGCTTTCTTT
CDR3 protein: CAISAPGLGITEAFF

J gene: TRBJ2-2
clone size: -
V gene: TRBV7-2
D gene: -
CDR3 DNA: TGTGCCAGCAGCTTGGTCATCGCGGTCCGTGGCGGGGAGCTGTTTTTT
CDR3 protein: CASSLVIAVRGGELFF

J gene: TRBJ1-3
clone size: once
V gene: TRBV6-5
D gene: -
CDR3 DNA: TGTGCCAGCAGTCAGACAGAAGGCTCTGGAAACACCATATATTTT
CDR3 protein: CASSQTEGSGNTIYF

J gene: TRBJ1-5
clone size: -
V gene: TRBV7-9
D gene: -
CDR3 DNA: TGTGCCAGCAGCCCGGGTCCCCTTGGGCAGCCCCAGCATTTT
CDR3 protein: CASSPGPLGQPQHF

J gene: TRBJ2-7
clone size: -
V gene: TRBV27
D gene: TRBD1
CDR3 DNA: TGTGCCAGCAGTTTGGACGGACAGGTGGCCGCCACATTC
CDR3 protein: CASSLDGQVAATF

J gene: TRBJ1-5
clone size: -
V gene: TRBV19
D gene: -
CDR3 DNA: TGTGCCAGTAGTAGAGGAAGGGAATTAGATCAGCCCCAGCATTTT
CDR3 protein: CASSRGRELDQPQHF

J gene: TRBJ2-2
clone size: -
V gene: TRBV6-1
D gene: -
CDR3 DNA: TGTGCCAGCAGTGAAGTCTCCGGTATAGGTAACACCGGGGAGCTGTTTTTT
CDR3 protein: CASSEVSGIGNTGELFF

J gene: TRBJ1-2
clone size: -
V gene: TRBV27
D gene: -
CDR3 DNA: TGTGCCAGCAGTCAAAGGGGGGGTATCTATGGCTACACCTTC
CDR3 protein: CASSQRGGIYGYTF

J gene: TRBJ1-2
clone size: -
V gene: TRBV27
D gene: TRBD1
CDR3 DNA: TGTGCCCGCCCGGAGGGGGCTCATGGCTACACCTTC
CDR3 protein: CARPEGAHGYTF

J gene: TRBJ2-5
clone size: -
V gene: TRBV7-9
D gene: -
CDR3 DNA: TGTGCCAGCAGCCGTGGGACGGTCGAGAGAGAGACCCAGTACTTC
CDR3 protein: CASSRGTVERETQYF

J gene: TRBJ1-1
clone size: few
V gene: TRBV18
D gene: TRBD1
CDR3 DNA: TGTGCCAGCTCACAGGGACAGTTGGAGGTAGCTTTCTTT
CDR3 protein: CASSQGQLEVAFF

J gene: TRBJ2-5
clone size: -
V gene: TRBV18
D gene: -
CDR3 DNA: TGTGCCAGCTCCATGAGGTCGGAGACCCAGTACTTC
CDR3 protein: CASSMRSETQYF

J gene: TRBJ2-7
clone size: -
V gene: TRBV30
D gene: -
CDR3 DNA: TGTGCCTGGAGTGGAGCCGGGCTTCTTTTTAACGGCGAGCAGTACTTC
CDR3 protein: CAWSGAGLLFNGEQYF

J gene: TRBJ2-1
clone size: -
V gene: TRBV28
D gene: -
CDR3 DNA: TGTGCCAGCAGTTTATATGTGTCGGATGAGCAGTTCTTC
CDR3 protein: CASSLYVSDEQFF